This TCR beta chain was retrieved from a study of CD8 T cells in Susac syndrome. Findings of the study overall: That the number of individuals in its TCR sequencing and HLA analysis was relatively small was acknowledged by the study.

CD8+ and CD4+ T cells taken from blood had their TCR beta sequenced. Turning to this clonotype: Antigen specificity is unknown.

This CDR3 comprises 15 residues. Germline CDR1 is SGHTA and CDR2 is FQGTGA. V lost 5 bases and J lost 4; bases outside the gene matches: 2. Reverse transcription used roughly 0.5 to 1 ug RNA and random hexamers. It was immunoSEQ multiplex PCR that amplified TCR beta CDR3 across 54 Vbeta and 13 Jbeta. TCRdb used MiXCR to reprocess the immunoSEQ multiplex PCR reads, holding one entry per CDR3 protein. The sample lists about 140,000 distinct CDR3 sequences, 94% occurring once. This clonotype originated in a human donor in good health. Sequenced material: CD8+ T cells from PBMCs. The chain uses TRBV7-3 and TRBJ2-3, with 14 bases lining up with TRBD2. The CDR3 here is CASSPGLAGADTQYF. Here the CDR3 DNA reads TGTGCCAGCAGCCCGGGACTAGCGGGAGCAGATACGCAGTATTTT.